This T cell receptor beta chain was documented in a study of blood T cell repertoires in COVID-19 (dated by TCRdb to about 2020). With regard to the full study: Samples covering the acute and convalescent phases of COVID-19 were provided by collaborators in the United States, Italy and Spain. The material from the prospective study consisted of cDNA or gDNA derived from T cells, B-cell-depleted T cells, or PBMCs. The dataset comprised deeply sampled blood TCRbeta repertoires from subjects exposed to, actively infected with, or recovered from COVID-19. The repertoires were released in a freely available public database intended as a resource for research on the immune response to SARS-CoV-2. Samples were obtained from the ongoing ImmuneRACE study (first 160 participants) and from approximately 1,200 subjects provided by 6 global collaborators. The sample metadata nearly always contained a de-identified subject ID, COVID-19 status, age in years and sex. Where available, HLA class I and class II types were obtained from metadata supplied by the sample provider rather than from assay-based typing.

The cysteine opens and the phenylalanine closes a CDR3 of 16 amino acids. Only the CDR3 DNA is retained, 48 bases long and in frame from the first base. The germline V gene (reference sequence) provides CDR1 LNHDA and CDR2 SQIVND. Germline trimming: 0 bases from V, 1 base from J; junction bases outside gene matches: 5. What the research found in general, with its limitations: The amount of clinical and demographic metadata varied by source and participant and was provided uncurated.

Of note for this clone: Its antigen is currently not known. Base-call qualities are not available, and no considerably larger clone is one nucleotide away.

Each collaborating institution followed its own protocols to collect whole blood in K2EDTA tubes. For TCRbeta analysis, collaborators shipped samples in one of three forms: frozen whole blood, isolated PBMCs, or DNA extracted from either of those sample types. The immunoSEQ Assay, a bias-controlled multiplex PCR, was used to amplify TCRbeta CDR3 regions from genomic DNA. For the original study's pipeline: Nucleated cell counts per sample were estimated from amplification of reference gene primers within the assay. Sequence reads were collapsed and filtered to measure the absolute abundance of every unique TCRbeta CDR3 rearrangement. For each sample, productive Simpson clonality was calculated as the square root of Simpson's diversity index over productive rearrangements. The immuneACCESS repertoire file appears here via TCRdb, limited to in-frame rearrangements. These files lack a portion of the clones; in checked studies, under half of the deficit traces to unresolved V genes, and the cause of the others is not known. V, J and clone size are taken as reported in that table, and D and trimming were inferred from the DNA itself. The sample has fewer than 110,000 clones on record, around nine tenths of them singletons. The ten top clones hold more than 15% of the sample.

The receptor's source is a woman older than 75 in a cohort sampled during active COVID-19. The sequenced sample consisted of peripheral blood. The chain couples TRBV19 to TRBJ1-2, with 7 central nucleotides matching TRBD1. The CDR3 protein: CASSIDLGQVNYGYTF. The nucleotides read TGTGCCAGTAGTATAGATCTTGGACAGGTTAACTATGGCTACACCTTC.